These T cell receptor beta chains were read from a single sample in a study of spatial heterogeneity in lung cancer. TCRdb fed the 5' RACE reads into MiXCR, producing one record per CDR3 protein. The sample records around 120,000 distinct CDR3 sequences, 9% to 15% being singletons. The specimen comprised PBMCs, sampled at follow-up. These receptors were taken from a male donor with early-stage non-small cell lung cancer. Each CDR3 is given with its conserved first and last residue. Fields, in order: J gene, clone size, V gene, D gene, CDR3 protein, CDR3 DNA. The D gene is left open where the match is weak. For some rows the clone size is stated as once, few or many, or as a class when expanded; others skip it.

J: TRBJ2-7; size: many; V: TRBV6-5; D: -; CDR3: CASSYYGGPYEQYF; DNA: TGTGCCAGCAGTTACTACGGGGGGCCCTACGAGCAGTACTTC
J: TRBJ1-5; size: -; V: TRBV19; D: -; CDR3: CASSMGWRGTKSNQPQHF; DNA: TGTGCCAGTAGTATGGGTTGGCGGGGAACCAAAAGCAATCAGCCCCAGCATTTT
J: TRBJ2-1; size: many; V: TRBV7-2; D: -; CDR3: CASSLVPDYYNEQFF; DNA: TGTGCCAGCAGCTTAGTCCCGGATTACTACAATGAGCAGTTCTTC
J: TRBJ2-2; size: many; V: TRBV5-1; D: -; CDR3: CASSLIPNTGELFF; DNA: TGCGCCAGCAGCTTGATCCCGAACACCGGGGAGCTGTTTTTT
J: TRBJ1-6; size: once; V: TRBV20-1; D: -; CDR3: CSAREGDYNSPLHF; DNA: TGCAGTGCTAGAGAGGGGGATTATAATTCGCCCCTCCACTTT
J: TRBJ2-1; size: few; V: TRBV20-1; D: -; CDR3: CSARLVTSGSYNEQFF; DNA: TGCAGTGCTAGACTCGTAACCTCGGGATCCTACAATGAGCAGTTCTTC
J: TRBJ1-6; size: many; V: TRBV6-5; D: TRBD1; CDR3: CASSYKQGSSPLHF; DNA: TGTGCCAGCAGTTACAAACAGGGGAGTTCACCCCTCCACTTT
J: TRBJ2-2; size: few; V: TRBV5-6; D: TRBD1; CDR3: CASSLGRQGGELFF; DNA: TGTGCCAGCAGCTTGGGCCGACAGGGCGGGGAGCTGTTTTTT
J: TRBJ2-6; size: -; V: TRBV7-3; D: -; CDR3: CASSLNGRAGANVLTF; DNA: TGTGCCAGCAGCTTAAATGGAAGGGCCGGGGCCAACGTCCTGACTTTC
J: TRBJ1-2; size: many; V: TRBV11-3; D: -; CDR3: CASSSRDNYGYTF; DNA: TGTGCCAGCAGCTCACGGGACAACTATGGCTACACCTTC
J: TRBJ1-2; size: -; V: TRBV4-1; D: -; CDR3: CASSQPLGAVVNGYTF; DNA: TGCGCCAGCAGCCAACCGCTGGGGGCGGTGGTGAATGGCTACACCTTC
J: TRBJ1-4; size: -; V: TRBV7-9; D: -; CDR3: CASSQGRGEEKLFF; DNA: TGTGCCAGCAGCCAAGGGCGGGGAGAGGAAAAACTGTTTTTT
J: TRBJ2-1; size: few; V: TRBV4-1; D: TRBD1; CDR3: CASSQLGQGYNEQFF; DNA: TGCGCCAGCAGCCAACTGGGACAGGGGTACAATGAGCAGTTCTTC
J: TRBJ1-4; size: many; V: TRBV29-1; D: -; CDR3: CSVEVEGRNEKLVF; DNA: TGCAGCGTTGAAGTTGAAGGGAGGAATGAAAAACTGGTTTTT
J: TRBJ1-3; size: few; V: TRBV4-2; D: -; CDR3: CASSQERGPGNTIYF; DNA: TGTGCCAGCAGCCAAGAAAGGGGTCCCGGAAACACCATATATTTT
J: TRBJ2-7; size: medium-sized; V: TRBV28; D: -; CDR3: CASSSPGRRGVGEQYF; DNA: TGTGCCAGCAGTTCTCCGGGACGGAGGGGAGTCGGGGAGCAGTACTTC